This T cell receptor (beta chain) was identified during a study of PD-1 blockade in classical Hodgkin lymphoma. This clone occurred a few times. Its antigen is not identified. Time point denoted: cycle 4 day 1 (C4D1), after about 6 weeks of nivolumab. All the patients suffered relapse after autologous stem cell transplantation, and brentuximab vedotin exposure differed. Study findings and constraints: Complete responders showed a baseline diversity that resembled the diversity of newly diagnosed patients. Unlike CD8+ TCR diversity, which did not rise significantly by C4D1, CD4+ TCR diversity did. Those starting nivolumab under 1 year post-ASCT were excluded.

Sequencing was performed with immunoSEQ multiplex PCR; in TCRdb, only in-frame clones are kept and a portion is missing. Seen here are around 31,000 clones, about 81% observed once, and the top ten hold 17%. The material was peripheral blood mononuclear cells (PBMCs), obtained before the fourth cycle of nivolumab. This TCR derives from a human donor with classical Hodgkin lymphoma.

The CDR3 coding sequence is TGTGCCAGCGGACTAGCGGTTCCCACCGGGGAGCTGTTTTTT. Its protein is CASGLAVPTGELFF. This chain links TRBV6-1 with TRBJ2-2, with 10 nucleotides matching TRBD2. The J segment lost 4 bases and the V segment lost 8 bases, leaving 4 bases of the junction unmatched. The CDR3 covers 14 residues. Germline CDR1 MNHNS, CDR2 SASEGT.